These T cell receptor beta chains were read from a single sample in a study of shared clonotypes between healthy human individuals. Clones were sequenced by immunoSEQ multiplex PCR, and TCRdb holds only the in-frame ones, with some missing. The data hold approximately 2.5 million clones, with more than 80% observed a single time. The specimen was naive CD4+ T cells sorted from blood. These receptors came from a man between 18 and 35 years old in good health. Both conserved end residues are part of each CDR3. The D gene is left open where the match is weak. Size is omitted from some rows. Given values are once, few, many or a class for expanded clones.

abundance	d_gene	j_gene	v_gene	CDR3nt	CDR3aa
-	TRBD1	TRBJ1-2	TRBV29-1	TGCAGCGTTGAACGGACAGGGGGCCTATGGAACTATGGCTACACCTTC	CSVERTGGLWNYGYTF
few	TRBD1	TRBJ1-2	TRBV15	TGTGCCACCAGGATGGACAGGGACGATTCTGGCTACACCTTC	CATRMDRDDSGYTF
-	TRBD2	TRBJ2-2	TRBV19	TGTGCCAGTAGTATAGACAGCGGGAGGGCCGTCACCGGGGAGCTGTTTTTT	CASSIDSGRAVTGELFF
once	-	TRBJ2-7	TRBV19	TGTGCCAGTAGTGAGTCGTTATCCTACGAGCAGTACTTC	CASSESLSYEQYF
-	TRBD2	TRBJ2-4	TRBV19	TGTGCCAGTAGCCTACCGCGGGGGGCTGCCAAAAACATTCAGTACTTC	CASSLPRGAAKNIQYF
-	TRBD1	TRBJ1-1	TRBV28	TGTGCCAGCAGTCCACCGACAGGGAGCACTGAAGCTTTCTTT	CASSPPTGSTEAFF
-	TRBD1	TRBJ1-2	TRBV6-1	TGTGCCAGCAGTGACCCAACTTGGGACAGAACTAACTATGGCTACACCTTC	CASSDPTWDRTNYGYTF
-	-	TRBJ1-3	TRBV4-1	TGCGCCAGCAGCGAAGGGAGGGGCAGGGGCTCTGGAAACACCATATATTTT	CASSEGRGRGSGNTIYF
-	TRBD1	TRBJ1-4	TRBV18	TGTGCCAGCTCACCAGGCGGACAGGGAGGGAATGAAAAACTGTTTTTT	CASSPGGQGGNEKLFF
few	-	TRBJ1-1	TRBV2	TGTGCCAGCACCCAGGCCGCGAACACTGAAGCTTTCTTT	CASTQAANTEAFF
-	-	TRBJ2-1	TRBV19	TGTGCCAGTAGTAGCGGCATAGAGCAGTTCTTC	CASSSGIEQFF
-	-	TRBJ2-1	TRBV6-5	TGTGCCAGCAGTCTAACCCGGGCCTATGAGCAGTTCTTC	CASSLTRAYEQFF